These T cell receptor beta chains were read from a single sample in a study of shared clonotypes between healthy human individuals. Sequencing used immunoSEQ multiplex PCR; TCRdb keeps in-frame clones, though not all of them. The sample shows approximately 2.5 million clones, 93% of them seen only once. The specimen sequenced was naive CD4+ T cells from PBMCs. The origin of the receptors is a man between 18 and 35 years old in good health. Some clones in this sample may be carry-over from other donors' samples. Each CDR3 is given with its conserved first and last residue. A D gene is named only where the DNA matches it firmly. The size entry is marked missing in some rows and otherwise reads once, few, many or a size class.

d_call	v_call	j_call	clone_size	cdr3_aa	cdr3_nt
TRBD1	TRBV29-1	TRBJ2-5	.	CSATPIGNRGQETQYF	TGCAGCGCCACCCCCATTGGGAACAGGGGGCAAGAGACCCAGTACTTC
.	TRBV19	TRBJ2-3	.	CASSSLGFTDTQYF	TGTGCCAGTAGTAGTCTAGGATTCACAGATACGCAGTATTTT
TRBD2	TRBV28	TRBJ2-5	.	CASSSGLAGGDFQETQYF	TGTGCCAGCAGTTCGGGACTAGCGGGAGGCGACTTCCAAGAGACCCAGTACTTC
TRBD1	TRBV19	TRBJ2-2	.	CASSRKGDRGSGELFF	TGTGCCAGTAGTCGAAAAGGGGACAGGGGAAGCGGGGAGCTGTTTTTT
.	TRBV5-1	TRBJ2-7	.	CASSLDPGLGYEQYF	TGCGCCAGCAGCTTGGATCCGGGGTTAGGGTACGAGCAGTACTTC
TRBD2	TRBV5-4	TRBJ2-7	.	CASSNGLAGGHEQYF	TGTGCCAGCAGCAACGGACTAGCGGGAGGCCACGAGCAGTACTTC
.	TRBV29-1	TRBJ1-5	.	CSVRGDGNQPQHF	TGCAGCGTTCGGGGGGACGGCAATCAGCCCCAGCATTTT
.	TRBV4-1	TRBJ2-1	once	CASSHPGTSTTPYNEQFF	TGCGCCAGCAGCCACCCCGGGACTTCAACGACGCCCTACAATGAGCAGTTCTTC
.	TRBV28	TRBJ2-5	.	CASNLWALRETQYF	TGTGCCAGCAACCTATGGGCCCTTAGAGAGACCCAGTACTTC
.	TRBV2	TRBJ1-2	.	CASNHPGTVYGYTF	TGTGCCAGCAACCACCCCGGGACGGTCTATGGCTACACCTTC
TRBD1	TRBV28	TRBJ2-5	.	CASSTYGQGKETQYF	TGTGCCAGCAGTACATATGGACAGGGAAAAGAGACCCAGTACTTC
.	TRBV25-1	TRBJ1-2	.	CASSEPLSQGKGYTF	TGTGCCAGCAGTGAACCTCTCTCCCAGGGTAAGGGCTACACCTTC
TRBD2	TRBV19	TRBJ2-7	.	CASTPGGSYEQYF	TGTGCCAGTACCCCGGGGGGTTCCTACGAGCAGTACTTC
TRBD1	TRBV7-9	TRBJ1-2	.	CASRRTGEVGYTF	TGTGCCAGCAGGAGGACAGGGGAGGTTGGCTACACCTTC
.	TRBV5-1	TRBJ2-7	.	CASSLGTSYGEQYF	TGCGCCAGCAGCCTAGGGACTTCCTACGGCGAGCAGTACTTC
TRBD1	TRBV9	TRBJ2-7	.	CASSVGDRDYEQYF	TGTGCCAGCAGCGTAGGGGACAGGGACTACGAGCAGTACTTC
.	TRBV30	TRBJ2-6	.	CAWNPSGANVLTF	TGTGCCTGGAACCCGTCTGGGGCCAACGTCCTGACTTTC
.	TRBV6-6	TRBJ1-1	.	CASRDTGGVTEAFF	TGTGCCAGCAGAGACACGGGCGGCGTCACTGAAGCTTTCTTT
TRBD2	TRBV5-1	TRBJ2-7	once	CASSPGTSGPSSYEQYF	TGCGCCAGCAGCCCGGGGACTAGCGGGCCAAGCTCCTACGAGCAGTACTTC
.	TRBV18	TRBJ2-7	.	CASSTVGGEQYF	TGTGCCAGCTCGACGGTGGGAGGCGAGCAGTACTTC
.	TRBV5-1	TRBJ2-3	.	CASSTDISDTQYF	TGCGCCAGCAGCACGGACATCTCTGATACGCAGTATTTT
.	TRBV29-1	TRBJ1-5	few	CSVQGIVSGTQHF	TGCAGCGTCCAAGGGATAGTCTCAGGGACCCAGCATTTT
TRBD2	TRBV19	TRBJ2-7	.	CASSRAGGGTYEQYF	TGTGCCAGTAGTCGGGCGGGAGGAGGGACCTACGAGCAGTACTTC
TRBD2	TRBV10-3	TRBJ2-2	.	CATSKGLASFTGELFF	TGTGCCACGTCTAAGGGACTAGCGAGTTTCACCGGGGAGCTGTTTTTT
.	TRBV5-1	TRBJ2-6	.	CASSLISGANVLTF	TGCGCCAGCAGCCTTATCTCTGGGGCCAACGTCCTGACTTTC
.	TRBV6-1	TRBJ2-3	.	CASRESPSVGITDTQYF	TGTGCCAGCAGGGAATCTCCTAGCGTGGGGATCACAGATACGCAGTATTTT
.	TRBV6-5	TRBJ1-4	.	CASSYQGKLFF	TGTGCCAGCAGTTACCAGGGAAAACTGTTTTTT
.	TRBV7-9	TRBJ1-2	once	CASSLERGRGYGYTF	TGTGCCAGCAGCTTAGAGCGAGGGAGGGGTTATGGCTACACCTTC
TRBD1	TRBV29-1	TRBJ2-3	.	CSVVGTDFEPDTQYF	TGCAGCGTCGTCGGGACAGACTTCGAACCAGATACGCAGTATTTT
TRBD2	TRBV9	TRBJ2-1	.	CASSFSGGTYNEQFF	TGTGCCAGCAGCTTTAGCGGGGGGACTTACAATGAGCAGTTCTTC
.	TRBV30	TRBJ2-1	.	CAWSRQASKVGNEQFF	TGTGCCTGGTCCAGACAGGCTTCCAAAGTCGGCAACGAGCAGTTCTTC
.	TRBV29-1	TRBJ2-5	.	CSVDGVKETQYF	TGCAGCGTTGATGGGGTTAAAGAGACCCAGTACTTC